Each of the 32 T cell receptor beta chains below was sequenced from the same sample in a study of control samples from healthy donors and cancer patients. Profiled with immunoSEQ multiplex PCR; TCRdb holds only in-frame clones, not every one. Among some 120,000 clones listed, more than 75% were seen once. Sequencing was performed on blood. The receptors shown here come from a middle-aged man in good health.

This clone was observed a single time. The rearrangement uses TRBV10-2 and TRBJ1-1; D might be TRBD1 (6 bases). V was trimmed by 3 bases and J by 5 bases, leaving 10 bases between them. The CDR3 runs to 13 residues. Germline V gene sequence: CDR1 WSHSY, CDR2 SAAADI. In nucleotides, the CDR3 is TGCGCCAGCAGTGATAGGCAGGGGACTGAAGCTTTCTTT. Protein: CASSDRQGTEAFF.

V and J are TRBV7-2 and TRBJ2-5; D is uncertain. The CDR3 spans 12 residues. In germline, CDR1 is SGHTA, CDR2 FQGNSA. V lost 5 bases and J 5 bases, leaving 9 bases between the germline ends. Written as DNA, the CDR3 is TGTGCCAGCAGCCCTTATGGGGAGACCCAGTACTTC. Its protein product is CASSPYGETQYF.

This rearrangement joins TRBV4-1 to TRBJ2-3, with 10 bases lining up with TRBD2. The CDR3 runs 15 residues. Germline V gene lookup returns CDR1 MGHRA and CDR2 YSYEKL. Losses at the gene ends were 5 bases for V and 1 base for J; bases not matched to a gene: 3. CDR3 DNA sequence: TGCGCCAGCAGCTCCCTAGCGGGGGGCACAGATACGCAGTATTTT. Protein sequence: CASSSLAGGTDTQYF.

Remarks on this clone: This may be a read error, as it is one base from a much larger clone. Additional DNA sequences in this sample encode the identical CDR3. CDR3 amino acids: CASSYSREFDEQYF. The CDR3 bases are TGTGCCAGCAGTTACTCACGGGAGTTCGACGAGCAGTACTTC. V is TRBV6-2 or TRBV6-3 and J is TRBJ2-7, with D tentatively TRBD2 (6 bases). Trimming shortened V by 0 bases and J by 5 bases, and 11 bases separated the two germline ends. CDR1 MNHEY and CDR2 SVGEGT come from the germline V gene. This CDR3 has 14 residues.

V gene TRBV7-9 combines with J gene TRBJ2-3; no clear D gene. The ends were cut back, 6 bases at V and 0 bases at J, with 10 bases in the middle. This CDR3 is 14 amino acids long. The germline V gene encodes CDR1 SEHNR and CDR2 FQNEAQ (reference sequence). CDR3 in amino acids: CASRWGSSTDTQYF. The CDR3 nucleotides are TGTGCCAGCAGGTGGGGTTCTAGCACAGATACGCAGTATTTT.

This chain joins TRBV7-9 and TRBJ1-3; the D is unclear. The CDR3 totals 14 residues. With 5 bases removed from V and 1 base from J, the gap between germline ends came to 9 bases. Per germline, CDR1 SEHNR and CDR2 FQNEAQ (reference sequence). The CDR3 region is CASSPHGSGNTIYF. The CDR3 DNA reads TGTGCCAGCAGCCCCCACGGTTCTGGAAACACCATATATTTT.

The rearrangement uses TRBV6-5 and TRBJ1-1, with a weak D call TRBD1 (5 bases). Germline V CDR1 and CDR2: MNHEY, SVGAGI. The CDR3 covers 13 residues. Trimming left V 2 bases short and J 5 bases short, with 9 bases between. CDR3 nucleotides: TGTGCCAGCAGTTACAGGCGGGGGACTGAAGCTTTCTTT. It yields the protein CASSYRRGTEAFF.

The chain links TRBV5-6 to TRBJ2-7, with 8 bases lining up with TRBD1. The CDR3 is 17 residues long. The germline V gene encodes CDR1 SGHDT and CDR2 YYEEEE. J gave up 5 bases and V 5 bases, and 18 bases lay outside the gene matches. The CDR3 loop is CASSSGRYFDRGHEQYF. CDR3 bases: TGTGCCAGCAGTTCAGGTCGGTATTTCGACAGGGGCCACGAGCAGTACTTC.

The rearrangement links TRBV19 to TRBJ1-2, with D perhaps TRBD1 (6 bases). There are 14 residues in the CDR3. Trimming shortened V by 6 bases and J by 4 bases, and 15 bases separated the two germline ends. Germline V lookup: CDR1 LNHDA, CDR2 SQIVND (reference sequence). In DNA, the CDR3 is TGTGCCAGTAGCCAACAGGGTTTGTCCTATGGCTACACCTTC. Amino acid sequence: CASSQQGLSYGYTF. Variable domain in full (rest from reference TRBV19 and TRBJ1-2): DGGITQSPKYLFRKEGQNVTLSCEQNLNHDAMYWYRQDPGQGLRLIYYSQIVNDFQKGDIAEGYSVSREKKESFPLTVTSAQKNPTAFYLCASSQQGLSYGYTFGSGTRLTVV.

The V and J genes are TRBV7-9 and TRBJ1-4; TRBD1 might be the D (5 bases). The CDR3 contains 15 residues. Between the trimmed V and J ends, which lost 6 bases and 6 bases, there was a span of 17 bases. Germline loops: CDR1 SEHNR, CDR2 FQNEAQ (reference sequence). In DNA form, the CDR3 reads TGTGCCAGCAGTCGGGGTGGGGGGAGCGATGAAAAACTGTTTTTT. It translates to CASSRGGGSDEKLFF.

The chain is built from TRBV7-6 and TRBJ2-1; D possibly corresponds to TRBD1 (6 bases). The CDR3 length is 16 residues. Trimming shortened V by 3 bases and J by 7 bases, and 19 bases separated the two germline ends. Germline-derived CDR1 and CDR2 are SGHVS and FNYEAQ. CDR3 bases: TGTGCCAGCAGCTTCATACAGGGAAGTTCGGGGAATGAGCAGTTCTTC. The encoded protein is CASSFIQGSSGNEQFF. Combining the CDR3 with reference TRBV7-6 and TRBJ2-1 gives the whole variable domain GAGVSQSPRYKVTKRGQDVALRCDPISGHVSLYWYRQALGQGPEFLTYFNYEAQQDKSGLPNDRFSAERPEGSISTLTIQRTEQRDSAMYRCASSFIQGSSGNEQFFGPGTRLTVL.

V and J are TRBV7-2 and TRBJ1-1; D gene ambiguous. V was trimmed by 4 bases and J by 6 bases, leaving 12 bases between them. Germline assignment: CDR1 SGHTA and CDR2 FQGNSA. The CDR3 consists of 13 residues. The CDR3 sequence: CASSWGVAPEAFF. In DNA, the CDR3 is TGTGCCAGCAGCTGGGGTGTGGCTCCTGAAGCTTTCTTT.

The J gene is TRBJ2-7, the V gene TRBV13; TRBD1 aligns across 9 bases. Germline V gene lookup returns CDR1 PRHDT and CDR2 FYEKMQ (reference sequence). The CDR3 is 15 amino acids. V lost 2 bases and J lost 2; bases outside the gene matches: 4. CDR3 region: CASSLKGQGPYEQYF. CDR3 DNA sequence: TGTGCCAGCAGCTTAAAGGGACAGGGCCCCTACGAGCAGTACTTC. Full variable domain (remainder filled in from reference TRBV13 and TRBJ2-7): AAGVIQSPRHLIKEKRETATLKCYPIPRHDTVYWYQQGPGQDPQFLISFYEKMQSDKGSIPDRFSAQQFSDYHSELNMSSLELGDSALYFCASSLKGQGPYEQYFGPGTRLTVT.

The rearrangement uses TRBV5-8 and TRBJ2-2; D is ambiguous. The germline V gene has CDR1 SGHTS and CDR2 YDEGEE. Trimming took off 1 base at V and 5 bases at J, with 6 bases between the two ends. The CDR3 contains 13 residues. CDR3 bases: TGTGCCAGCAGCTTGTTCCGAACCGGGGAGCTGTTTTTT. The encoded protein is CASSLFRTGELFF.

The count of this clone is one. The chain has TRBV3-1 (or the pseudogene TRBV3-2) and TRBJ1-2; 7 positions agree with TRBD1. The junction had 6 bases not matched to a gene; V was cut back by 4 bases and J by 4 bases. The CDR3 contains 14 residues. From germline, CDR1 is LGHDT and CDR2 YNNKEL (reference sequence). The CDR3 region is CASSRQGEGYGYTF. The CDR3 DNA sequence: TGTGCCAGCAGCCGACAGGGTGAAGGCTATGGCTACACCTTC.

CDR3: CASSHPNTEAFF. As DNA, the CDR3 is TGTGCCAGCAGTCACCCGAACACTGAAGCTTTCTTT. This rearrangement joins TRBV7-9 to TRBJ1-1; no clear D. CDR1 and CDR2 (germline): SEHNR, FQNEAQ (reference sequence). This CDR3 is 12 amino acids long. V gave up 6 bases and J gave up 1 base, with 6 bases separating them.

In DNA, the CDR3 is TGCGCCAGCAGTTACCTCAGGGGTGTTGAGTACGAGCAGTACTTC. Amino acids: CASSYLRGVEYEQYF. The chain is built from TRBV10-2 and TRBJ2-7; maybe TRBD1 (6 bases). This CDR3 is built from 15 residues. Germline values: CDR1 WSHSY, CDR2 SAAADI. The V gene lost 5 bases and the J gene lost 4 bases, with 18 bases spanning the gap.

As to this clone: At one boundary the junction diverges from the germline segment, which might be a read error. The V call is TRBV6-5, the J call TRBJ1-2, with D tentatively TRBD1 (6 bases). CDR1 MNHEY and CDR2 SVGAGI come from the germline V gene. The CDR3 loop spans 15 amino acids. The CDR3 protein is CAGSYLTGPSYGYTF. The CDR3 nucleotides are TGTGCCGGCAGTTACCTGACAGGACCCTCCTATGGCTACACCTTC.

This rearrangement joins TRBV7-2 to TRBJ2-3, with D unresolved. The CDR3 length is 17 residues. Trimming stripped 0 bases from V and 3 bases from J, with 16 bases between. Germline V gives CDR1 SGHTA, CDR2 FQGNSA. The CDR3 spells CASSLATAPGWTDTQYF. The CDR3 DNA is TGTGCCAGCAGCTTAGCGACGGCCCCTGGTTGGACAGATACGCAGTATTTT.

The chain uses TRBV7-9 and TRBJ2-7; the D gene is possibly TRBD2 (5 bases). The V gene's germline CDR1 is SEHNR and CDR2 FQNEAQ (reference sequence). Deletions cut 8 bases from V and 1 base from J, with 9 bases between. The CDR3 runs 12 residues. CDR3 amino acids: CASGSLSYEQYF. DNA of the CDR3: TGTGCCAGCGGGAGCCTATCCTACGAGCAGTACTTC.

V and J are TRBV10-3 and TRBJ2-3, with 8 bases identical to TRBD1. Germline values: CDR1 ENHRY, CDR2 SYGVKD. Losses at the gene ends were 2 bases for V and 1 base for J; bases not matched to a gene: 5. This CDR3 spans 16 amino acids. The CDR3 nucleotides are TGTGCCATCAGTGAGCCCCAGGGGGCGCGCACAGATACGCAGTATTTT. It codes for CAISEPQGARTDTQYF.

This clone was picked up a small number of times. The V call is TRBV6-2 or TRBV6-3, the J call TRBJ2-3; 12 nucleotides match TRBD2. The V and J ends lost 5 bases and 0 bases, in that order; junction bases with no gene match: 9. Germline V CDR1 and CDR2: MNHEY, SVGEGT. CDR3 size: 18 residues. DNA for the CDR3: TGTGCCAGCAGTAACCTAGCGGGGGGGCCTATGAGCACAGATACGCAGTATTTT. Translated, it gives CASSNLAGGPMSTDTQYF.

This clone was picked up a small number of times. The CDR3 DNA follows: TGTGCCATCTCGTCAGAGAGGGGACCCCCAGATACGCAGTATTTT. It codes for CAISSERGPPDTQYF. V is TRBV24-1 and J is TRBJ2-3; tentatively, D is TRBD1 or TRBD2 (5 bases each). Germline V gene sequence: CDR1 KGHDR, CDR2 SFDVKD. V gave up 11 bases and J gave up 4 bases, with 21 bases separating them. The CDR3 covers 15 residues.

The chain couples TRBV10-3 to TRBJ1-1; D gene unclear. CDR3 length: 16 residues. The V gene's germline CDR1 is ENHRY and CDR2 SYGVKD. Trimming removed 0 bases from V and 0 bases from J, with 11 bases in between. This CDR3 is CAISESSVQMNTEAFF. CDR3 nucleotides: TGTGCCATCAGTGAGTCGTCAGTACAGATGAACACTGAAGCTTTCTTT.

The chain links TRBV10-1 to TRBJ2-1; D possibly matches TRBD1 or TRBD2 (5 bases each). This CDR3 spans 11 amino acids. Per germline, CDR1 WNHNN and CDR2 SYGVQD (reference sequence). V lost 3 bases, J lost 10 bases, and 7 bases lay in between. The CDR3 coding sequence is TGCGCCAGCAGTGAATGGGACGAGCAGTTCTTC. It yields the protein CASSEWDEQFF.

V is TRBV7-6 and J is TRBJ2-5, with 8 bases matching TRBD1. The J call may be incorrect, as the DNA end agrees better with TRBJ2-7. Looked up from germline, CDR1 is SGHVS and CDR2 is FNYEAQ. The CDR3 totals 15 residues. The CDR3 nucleotides read TGTGCCAGCAGTTGGACAGGGACCGGCTCCTACGAGCAGTACTTC. Its translation: CASSWTGTGSYEQYF.

In its sample, this clone was seen once. The chain couples TRBV25-1 to TRBJ2-2, with D possibly TRBD1 on 5 matching bases. Trimming removed 3 bases from V and 2 bases from J, with 19 bases in between. This CDR3 region has 18 residues. Germline CDR1 and CDR2: MGHDK and SYGVNS. This chain's CDR3 is CASSEAPRQGINTGELFF. The CDR3 DNA is TGTGCCAGCAGTGAGGCCCCCCGGCAGGGAATTAACACCGGGGAGCTGTTTTTT. Full variable domain (outside the CDR3, taken from reference TRBV25-1 and TRBJ2-2): EADIYQTPRYLVIGTGKKITLECSQTMGHDKMYWYQQDPGMELHLIHYSYGVNSTEKGDLSSESTVSRIRTEHFPLTLESARPSHTSQYLCASSEAPRQGINTGELFFGEGSRLTVL.

The V gene is TRBV30, the J gene TRBJ2-1, with TRBD2 identical over 7 bases. Per germline, CDR1 GTSNPN and CDR2 SVGIG (reference sequence). The CDR3 runs 14 residues. The V and J ends lost 5 bases and 4 bases, in that order; junction bases with no gene match: 8. CDR3 in amino acids: CAWQSGASYNEQFF. CDR3 sequence (DNA): TGTGCCTGGCAAAGCGGGGCGAGTTACAATGAGCAGTTCTTC.

The genes are TRBV4-1 and TRBJ1-2; 8 bases line up with TRBD1. This CDR3 has 15 amino acids. Germline CDR1 is MGHRA and CDR2 is YSYEKL. The trim removed 5 bases at V and 3 bases at J, leaving 8 bases unmatched. CDR3 amino acids: CASSDPPRGHYGYTF. The CDR3 coding sequence is TGCGCCAGCAGCGACCCCCCCAGGGGGCACTATGGCTACACCTTC.

This clone was recorded once. J is TRBJ2-7 and V is TRBV3-1 (or the pseudogene TRBV3-2); 7 nucleotides agree with TRBD1. V shed 4 bases and J 3 bases; nucleotides not matched to a gene: 6. The V gene's germline CDR1 is LGHDT and CDR2 YNNKEL (reference sequence). The CDR3 runs 14 residues. The CDR3 region is CASSRTTGNYEQYF. The DNA for the CDR3 is TGTGCCAGCAGCCGAACGACAGGGAACTACGAGCAGTACTTC.

CDR3 DNA: TGTGCCAGCAGTGAAACAGACAGGGGGCCCACCGGGGAGCTGTTTTTT. The encoded protein is CASSETDRGPTGELFF. The chain joins TRBV2 to TRBJ2-2, with TRBD1 matching over 10 bases. The CDR3 runs 16 residues. Per germline, CDR1 SNHLY and CDR2 FYNNEI. With 2 bases clipped from V and 4 bases from J, the junction kept 4 bases outside the gene matches. The entire variable domain, with the rest obtained from reference TRBV2 and TRBJ2-2, is as follows: EPEVTQTPSHQVTQMGQEVILRCVPISNHLYFYWYRQILGQKVEFLVSFYNNEISEKSEIFDDQFSVERPDGSNFTLKIRSTKLEDSAMYFCASSETDRGPTGELFFGEGSRLTVL.

This rearrangement joins TRBV3-1 (or the pseudogene TRBV3-2) to TRBJ2-5, with no clear D. Germline CDR1 LGHDT, CDR2 YNNKEL (reference sequence). The length of the CDR3 is 14 residues. Trimming took 1 base from V and 3 from J, leaving 9 bases between them. CDR3: CASSQAYGKETQYF. CDR3 nucleotides: TGTGCCAGCAGCCAAGCGTACGGCAAAGAGACCCAGTACTTC.